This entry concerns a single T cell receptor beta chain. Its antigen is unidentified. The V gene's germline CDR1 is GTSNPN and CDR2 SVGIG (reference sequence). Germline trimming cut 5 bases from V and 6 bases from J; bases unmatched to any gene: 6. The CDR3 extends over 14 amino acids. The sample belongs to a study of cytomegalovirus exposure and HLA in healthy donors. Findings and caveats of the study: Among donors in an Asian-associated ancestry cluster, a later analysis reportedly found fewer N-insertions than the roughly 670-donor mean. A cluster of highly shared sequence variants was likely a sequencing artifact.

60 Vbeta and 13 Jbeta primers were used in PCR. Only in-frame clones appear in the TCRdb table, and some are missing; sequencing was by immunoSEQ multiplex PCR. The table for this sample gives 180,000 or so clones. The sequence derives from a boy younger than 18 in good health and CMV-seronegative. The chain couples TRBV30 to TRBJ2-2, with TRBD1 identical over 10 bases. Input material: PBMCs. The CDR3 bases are TGTGCCTGGCGACAGGGGGCGGTCGCCGGGGAGCTGTTTTTT. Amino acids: CAWRQGAVAGELFF.